This is a list of T cell receptor beta chains from one sample in a study of T cells in tuberculosis. The method was immunoSEQ multiplex PCR; TCRdb's version includes in-frame clones alone and lacks a portion of them. Of tens of thousands of clones listed, around 96% are singletons. Specimen: PBMCs. The receptor source for this set is a donor between 10 and 35 years old with latent tuberculosis or without tuberculosis infection. Both conserved end residues are part of each CDR3. Fields, in order: D gene, J gene, V gene, CDR3 length, clone size, CDR3 protein, CDR3 DNA. The D gene is left open where the match is weak. Where a row states a size, it is once, few, many or the class of an expanded clone; other rows omit it.

d_gene: TRBD1
j_gene: TRBJ2-7
v_gene: TRBV5-6
len: 14
abundance: -
CDR3aa: CASSFGQGVSEQYF
CDR3nt: TGTGCCAGCAGCTTTGGACAGGGGGTATCCGAGCAGTACTTC

d_gene: TRBD1
j_gene: TRBJ1-1
v_gene: TRBV4-2
len: 17
abundance: -
CDR3aa: CASSQDNRGLSSTEAFF
CDR3nt: TGTGCCAGCAGCCAAGACAACAGGGGGCTTTCGAGTACTGAAGCTTTCTTT

d_gene: -
j_gene: TRBJ2-7
v_gene: TRBV30
len: 13
abundance: -
CDR3aa: CAWGTFKGKEQYF
CDR3nt: TGTGCCTGGGGGACTTTTAAAGGCAAGGAGCAGTACTTC

d_gene: -
j_gene: TRBJ1-2
v_gene: TRBV27
len: 14
abundance: -
CDR3aa: CASNEGGHKVRYTF
CDR3nt: TGTGCCAGCAATGAAGGGGGACACAAGGTGCGCTACACCTTC

d_gene: TRBD1
j_gene: TRBJ1-1
v_gene: TRBV7-6
len: 15
abundance: -
CDR3aa: CASSGYRDRVTEAFF
CDR3nt: TGTGCCAGCAGCGGGTATCGGGACAGGGTGACTGAAGCTTTCTTT

d_gene: -
j_gene: TRBJ2-1
v_gene: TRBV30
len: 14
abundance: -
CDR3aa: CAWSVGRGGGEQFF
CDR3nt: TGTGCCTGGAGTGTGGGCAGGGGCGGAGGTGAGCAGTTCTTC

d_gene: -
j_gene: TRBJ1-4
v_gene: TRBV2
len: 14
abundance: -
CDR3aa: CASRAFLRNEKLFF
CDR3nt: TGTGCCAGCAGAGCCTTTCTCCGAAATGAAAAACTGTTTTTT

d_gene: -
j_gene: TRBJ1-3
v_gene: TRBV5-1
len: 14
abundance: -
CDR3aa: CASSWDNSGNTIYF
CDR3nt: TGCGCCAGCAGCTGGGACAACTCTGGAAACACCATATATTTT

d_gene: TRBD1
j_gene: TRBJ1-1
v_gene: TRBV6-1
len: 16
abundance: -
CDR3aa: CASSDRQGAGGTEAFF
CDR3nt: TGTGCCAGCAGTGATCGACAGGGGGCGGGGGGCACTGAAGCTTTCTTT

d_gene: -
j_gene: TRBJ1-1
v_gene: TRBV29-1
len: 8
abundance: -
CDR3aa: CSVERSLF
CDR3nt: TGCAGCGTTGAACGCAGTCTTTTT

d_gene: -
j_gene: TRBJ2-2
v_gene: TRBV7-9
len: 14
abundance: -
CDR3aa: CASSLRGWDGELFF
CDR3nt: TGTGCCAGCAGCCTTCGCGGGTGGGACGGGGAGCTGTTTTTT

d_gene: -
j_gene: TRBJ1-3
v_gene: TRBV28
len: 12
abundance: -
CDR3aa: CASSPVRDTIYF
CDR3nt: TGTGCCAGCAGCCCCGTCCGGGACACCATATATTTT

d_gene: -
j_gene: TRBJ1-1
v_gene: TRBV2
len: 12
abundance: -
CDR3aa: CASRAGDTEAFF
CDR3nt: TGTGCCAGCAGGGCAGGGGACACTGAAGCTTTCTTT

d_gene: -
j_gene: TRBJ1-4
v_gene: TRBV28
len: 16
abundance: -
CDR3aa: CASSYPGRVANEKLFF
CDR3nt: TGTGCCAGCAGTTATCCGGGAAGGGTGGCTAATGAAAAACTGTTTTTT

d_gene: -
j_gene: TRBJ1-2
v_gene: TRBV19
len: 16
abundance: -
CDR3aa: CASSISVRGSGYGYTF
CDR3nt: TGTGCCAGTAGTATATCGGTCCGGGGATCAGGCTATGGCTACACCTTC

d_gene: -
j_gene: TRBJ1-2
v_gene: TRBV7-9
len: 17
abundance: -
CDR3aa: CASSFELGRRAHYGYTF
CDR3nt: TGTGCCAGCAGCTTCGAGTTAGGTCGGAGGGCGCACTATGGCTACACCTTC

d_gene: -
j_gene: TRBJ2-5
v_gene: TRBV7-9
len: 17
abundance: -
CDR3aa: CASSLQAREHRQETQYF
CDR3nt: TGTGCCAGCAGCTTACAAGCAAGGGAGCACAGACAAGAGACCCAGTACTTC

d_gene: TRBD2
j_gene: TRBJ2-3
v_gene: TRBV7-3
len: 15
abundance: -
CDR3aa: CASSYGGANTDTQYF
CDR3nt: TGTGCCAGCAGCTACGGGGGGGCCAATACAGATACGCAGTATTTT

d_gene: -
j_gene: TRBJ2-6
v_gene: TRBV11-2
len: 14
abundance: -
CDR3aa: CASSLPEGANVLTF
CDR3nt: TGTGCCAGCAGCCTCCCGGAGGGGGCCAACGTCCTGACTTTC

d_gene: -
j_gene: TRBJ1-4
v_gene: TRBV4-1
len: 15
abundance: -
CDR3aa: CASSHLGQLDEKLFF
CDR3nt: TGCGCCAGCAGCCACCTAGGACAACTCGATGAAAAACTGTTTTTT

d_gene: TRBD1
j_gene: TRBJ2-1
v_gene: TRBV28
len: 14
abundance: -
CDR3aa: CASTLDPNRGRTFF
CDR3nt: TGTGCCAGCACCTTAGATCCGAACAGGGGGCGCACGTTCTTC

d_gene: -
j_gene: TRBJ2-7
v_gene: TRBV5-1
len: 15
abundance: -
CDR3aa: CASSNARGRGYEQYF
CDR3nt: TGCGCCAGCAGCAACGCAAGGGGCAGGGGTTACGAGCAGTACTTC

d_gene: -
j_gene: TRBJ1-1
v_gene: TRBV5-4
len: 18
abundance: -
CDR3aa: CASSLAADFRGMNTEAFF
CDR3nt: TGTGCCAGCAGCTTAGCGGCCGACTTCCGAGGAATGAACACTGAAGCTTTCTTT

d_gene: -
j_gene: TRBJ1-2
v_gene: TRBV19
len: 16
abundance: -
CDR3aa: CASRPRGPDRNYGYTF
CDR3nt: TGTGCCAGTAGACCCAGGGGACCCGACAGGAACTATGGCTACACCTTC

d_gene: TRBD2
j_gene: TRBJ2-1
v_gene: TRBV6-5
len: 15
abundance: -
CDR3aa: CASSFLAGGYNEQFF
CDR3nt: TGTGCCAGCAGTTTTCTAGCGGGGGGATACAATGAGCAGTTCTTC

d_gene: -
j_gene: TRBJ1-2
v_gene: TRBV9
len: 14
abundance: -
CDR3aa: CASSVATGLRGYTF
CDR3nt: TGTGCCAGCAGCGTAGCTACCGGACTAAGAGGCTACACCTTC

d_gene: -
j_gene: TRBJ2-1
v_gene: TRBV25-1
len: 11
abundance: once
CDR3aa: CASSETGQQFF
CDR3nt: TGTGCCAGCAGCGAAACAGGTCAGCAGTTCTTC

d_gene: -
j_gene: TRBJ1-2
v_gene: TRBV10-2
len: 11
abundance: -
CDR3aa: CASSALDGYTF
CDR3nt: TGCGCCAGCAGTGCCCTCGATGGCTACACCTTC